These 14 T cell receptor beta chains were all obtained from the same sample, sequenced in a study of shared clonotypes between healthy human individuals. Profiled with immunoSEQ multiplex PCR; TCRdb holds only in-frame clones, not every one. This table has hundreds of thousands of clones, around 78% appearing once. Input material: memory CD4+ T cells sorted from blood. Noted subset: CD45RA-negative fraction. The receptor set was obtained from a woman in her 30s in good health.

DNA for the CDR3: TGCGCCAGCAGCCCACAGCAGGAGCCTAGAATTCAGTACTTC. Translation gives CASSPQQEPRIQYF. The chain joins TRBV5-1 to TRBJ2-4; no firm D call. V dropped 4 bases and J dropped 10 bases, with 18 bases sitting between them. The CDR3 is 14 residues long. In germline, CDR1 is SGHRS, CDR2 YFSETQ.

V gene TRBV25-1 combines with J gene TRBJ1-1; a possible D gene is TRBD1 (5 bases). V gave up 8 bases and J gave up 0 bases, with 10 bases separating them. Germline V CDR1 and CDR2: MGHDK, SYGVNS. The length of the CDR3 is 13 residues. CDR3 loop: CASPDTLNTEAFF. The CDR3 bases are TGTGCCAGCCCGGACACCCTGAACACTGAAGCTTTCTTT. Variable domain in full (rest from reference TRBV25-1 and TRBJ1-1): EADIYQTPRYLVIGTGKKITLECSQTMGHDKMYWYQQDPGMELHLIHYSYGVNSTEKGDLSSESTVSRIRTEHFPLTLESARPSHTSQYLCASPDTLNTEAFFGQGTRLTVV.

The sample holds a few counts of this clone. This sequence joins TRBV27 and TRBJ2-2; D may be TRBD2 (5 bases). The CDR3 is 16 amino acids. Trimming removed 2 bases at V and 3 bases at J, with 13 bases between. CDR1 and CDR2 from the germline V gene are MNHEY and SMNVEV (reference sequence). The CDR3 loop is CASSLRGPTHTGELFF. In DNA, the CDR3 is TGTGCCAGCAGTTTACGGGGTCCGACGCACACCGGGGAGCTGTTTTTT.

The chain links TRBV7-2 to TRBJ1-6, with 9 bases matching TRBD1. Trimming took 3 bases from V and 8 from J; bases not matched to a gene: 2. The CDR3 has 14 amino acids. Germline CDR1 is SGHTA and CDR2 is FQGNSA. The chain's CDR3 is CASSLRQGDSPLHF. The CDR3 DNA sequence: TGTGCCAGCAGCTTGAGACAGGGGGATTCACCCCTCCACTTT.

The gene calls are TRBV9 and TRBJ2-2; no clear D gene. The length of the CDR3 is 15 residues. V dropped 3 bases and J dropped 0 bases, with 9 bases sitting between them. Germline CDR1 is SGDLS and CDR2 is YYNGEE. The CDR3 loop is CASSGTEPNTGELFF. For the CDR3, the DNA is TGTGCCAGCAGCGGCACAGAACCGAACACCGGGGAGCTGTTTTTT.

V is TRBV7-2 and J is TRBJ2-2; 8 bases line up with TRBD2. The CDR3 is made up of 17 amino acids. With V trimmed by 1 base and J by 6 bases, 10 bases remained unmatched. CDR1 is SGHTA, CDR2 FQGNSA, per germline. The CDR3 sequence is CASSLGIAGPVSGELFF. The CDR3 region has the DNA TGTGCCAGCAGCTTAGGCATAGCGGGACCGGTTTCCGGGGAGCTGTTTTTT.

This rearrangement joins TRBV5-1 to TRBJ1-1, with TRBD1 matching over 12 bases. The CDR3 covers 17 residues. V was pared by 4 bases and J by 3 bases, with 10 bases of the junction left unmatched. Looked up from germline, CDR1 is SGHRS and CDR2 is YFSETQ. The CDR3 coding sequence is TGCGCCAGCAGCATATCCGGGACAGGGGGCTTCGACACTGAAGCTTTCTTT. The encoded protein is CASSISGTGGFDTEAFF. Based on the CDR3 plus reference TRBV5-1 and TRBJ1-1, the full variable domain is KAGVTQTPRYLIKTRGQQVTLSCSPISGHRSVSWYQQTPGQGLQFLFEYFSETQRNKGNFPGRFSGRQFSNSRSEMNVSTLELGDSALYLCASSISGTGGFDTEAFFGQGTRLTVV.

On this clone itself: Other nucleotide sequences in the sample specify the same CDR3. The CDR3 sequence is CATSRDRGSYNEQFF. The CDR3 nucleotides are TGTGCCACCAGCAGGGACAGGGGTTCCTACAATGAGCAGTTCTTC. The chain carries TRBV15 and TRBJ2-1, with 9 bases lining up with TRBD1. This CDR3 spans 15 amino acids. The trim removed 3 bases at V and 1 base at J, leaving 1 base unmatched. Germline V gene sequence: CDR1 LNHNV, CDR2 YYDKDF (reference sequence).

The CDR3 region has the DNA TGTGCCAGCAGTTACTCTTCGTTCGGTTCTGGAAACACCATATATTTT. The encoded protein is CASSYSSFGSGNTIYF. The rearrangement uses TRBV6-5 and TRBJ1-3; D uncertain. Trimming removed 0 bases from V and 1 base from J, with 10 bases in between. CDR3 length equals 16 residues. Germline CDR1 is MNHEY and CDR2 is SVGAGI.

The chain employs TRBV28 and TRBJ1-2; TRBD1 might be the D (6 bases). V lost 4 bases, J lost 4 bases, and 16 bases lay in between. Germline CDR1 is MDHEN and CDR2 is SYDVKM. The CDR3 has 15 amino acids. CDR3 DNA: TGTGCCAGCAGTTCGCCGGGACACCACCTCTATGGCTACACCTTC. Translation: CASSSPGHHLYGYTF.

This clone has at least ten counts. J is TRBJ2-2 and V is TRBV6-5; weak D call: TRBD1 (6 bases). CDR1 is MNHEY and CDR2 is SVGAGI in the germline V gene. The CDR3 length is 13 residues. In DNA, the CDR3 is TGTGCAACCCAGGGGATAGGCACCGGGGAGCTGTTTTTT. This gives the protein CATQGIGTGELFF.

The CDR3 loop is CASGEHMNTEAFF. CDR3 DNA: TGTGCCAGCGGCGAACATATGAACACTGAAGCTTTCTTT. V usage is TRBV28 and J usage is TRBJ1-1; D not certain. The CDR3 covers 13 residues. Germline V gives CDR1 MDHEN, CDR2 SYDVKM. With 8 bases removed from V and 0 bases from J, the gap between germline ends came to 10 bases.

The chain couples TRBV6-6 to TRBJ1-5; TRBD1 matches at 8 bases. The CDR3 sequence is 12 residues long. The V and J ends lost 6 bases and 8 bases, in that order; junction bases with no gene match: 3. The germline V gene has CDR1 MNHNY and CDR2 SVGAGI (reference sequence). The CDR3 is CASSPGQEPQHF. CDR3 DNA: TGTGCCAGCAGCCCGGGACAGGAGCCCCAGCATTTT.

The chain combines TRBV5-1 with TRBJ2-2, with 9 nucleotides matching TRBD2. Germline CDR1 is SGHRS and CDR2 is YFSETQ. CDR3 length: 15 amino acids. The V segment lost 7 bases and the J segment 3 bases; nucleotides outside the gene matches: 7. The CDR3 here is CASQIAGVDTGELFF. CDR3 bases: TGCGCCAGCCAGATAGCGGGAGTTGACACCGGGGAGCTGTTTTTT.